The 17 T cell receptor beta chains given below trace back to one sample, sequenced in a study of blood T cell repertoires in COVID-19 (dated by TCRdb to about 2020). Library construction relied on the immunoSEQ multiplex PCR assay. TCRdb stores this immuneACCESS table with in-frame sequences only. Part of the clones is absent; in the studies checked, under half of the shortfall reflects unresolved V genes, and no reason is known for the rest. This sample gives approximately 280,000 clones in total; around 84% of them show up just once. The ten largest account for approximately 5% of the sample. Sequenced sample: PBMCs or T cells enriched from blood (not recorded which). These receptors all stem from a man aged 35 to 55 who had been exposed to COVID-19.

This chain connects TRBV19 to TRBJ2-4, with 13 bases that match TRBD2. V trimming: 1 base; J trimming: 9 bases; junction bases outside the gene matches: 15. CDR3 size: 19 residues. CDR1 and CDR2 from the germline V gene are LNHDA and SQIVND (reference sequence). The CDR3 DNA reads as TGTGCCAGTAGTATAGGACTAGCGGGAGGATCAGGGGGATGGGCCATTCAGTACTTC. It is translated as CASSIGLAGGSGGWAIQYF.

This clone has a handful of counts. This rearrangement joins TRBV12-3 or TRBV12-4 to TRBJ1-3; D ambiguous. CDR3 size: 13 residues. V was trimmed by 3 bases and J by 4 bases, leaving 7 bases between them. CDR3 in amino acids: CASSFLSGNTIYF. CDR3 in DNA: TGTGCCAGCAGTTTTTTGTCAGGAAACACCATATATTTT.

The gene calls are TRBV9 and TRBJ1-6; D ambiguous. This CDR3 has 16 residues. Trimming left V 0 bases short and J 0 bases short, with 7 bases between. From germline, CDR1 is SGDLS and CDR2 YYNGEE. The CDR3 region has the DNA TGTGCCAGCAGCGTAGACAGCGGCTCCTATAATTCACCCCTCCACTTT. Residues: CASSVDSGSYNSPLHF.

J is TRBJ2-3 and V is TRBV30; 8 bases map to TRBD2. The V gene's germline CDR1 is GTSNPN and CDR2 SVGIG (reference sequence). Trimming at V came to 2 bases and at J to 1 base, leaving 2 bases not matched to a gene. The CDR3 consists of 14 residues. CDR3 sequence: CAWSRRGGTDTQYF. In DNA form, the CDR3 reads TGTGCCTGGAGTAGGCGGGGGGGCACAGATACGCAGTATTTT.

This clone has only a few counts. The V gene is TRBV19, the J gene TRBJ1-6, with 10 bases aligning to TRBD1. Germline V gene lookup returns CDR1 LNHDA and CDR2 SQIVND (reference sequence). The CDR3 covers 16 residues. V was clipped by 5 bases and J by 9 bases; unmatched bases: 10. CDR3 nucleotides: TGTGCCAGTAGTTCGCGGACAGGGGGTACGTTTTCACCCCTCCACTTT. Protein: CASSSRTGGTFSPLHF. Using reference TRBV19 and TRBJ1-6 for the parts outside the CDR3, the full variable domain is DGGITQSPKYLFRKEGQNVTLSCEQNLNHDAMYWYRQDPGQGLRLIYYSQIVNDFQKGDIAEGYSVSREKKESFPLTVTSAQKNPTAFYLCASSSRTGGTFSPLHFGNGTRLTVT.

V gene TRBV5-1 combines with J gene TRBJ2-3, with TRBD1 matching over 12 bases. The germline CDR1 and CDR2 sequences are SGHRS and YFSETQ. Germline trimming cut 8 bases from V and 1 base from J; bases unmatched to any gene: 11. The CDR3 spans 17 residues. The CDR3 DNA is TGCGCCAGATCGGGACAGGGGGCGCGTGTACGCACAGATACGCAGTATTTT. Translation: CARSGQGARVRTDTQYF.

This chain uses TRBV6-2 or TRBV6-3 with TRBJ2-7, with TRBD2 matching over 7 bases. The CDR3 has 14 amino acids. The germline CDR1 and CDR2 sequences are MNHEY and SVGEGT. Trimming took 6 bases from V and 4 from J; bases not matched to a gene: 9. In DNA, the CDR3 is TGTGCCAGCAGCCCCGGGGGACTATCATACGAGCAGTACTTC. Its protein is CASSPGGLSYEQYF.

V is TRBV27 and J is TRBJ1-2; 7 bases line up with TRBD1. The CDR3 contains 13 residues. V dropped 10 bases and J dropped 0; count of bases not matched to a gene: 5. Germline V gene data show CDR1 as MNHEY and CDR2 as SMNVEV (reference sequence). Here the CDR3 DNA reads TGTGCCACCAGGGGGAGGGCTAACTATGGCTACACCTTC. This gives the protein CATRGRANYGYTF.

V is TRBV29-1 and J is TRBJ1-2, with D possibly being TRBD1 (5 bases). This CDR3 region has 13 residues. Germline assignment: CDR1 SQVTM and CDR2 ANQGSEA. V lost 3 bases, J lost 7 bases, and 15 bases lay in between. CDR3 coding DNA: TGCAGCGTTGAGTACAGGTCTTTCTCTGGCTACACCTTC. Translated: CSVEYRSFSGYTF.

The chain is built from TRBV4-2 and TRBJ2-1, with TRBD1 matching 7 bases. Germline trimming cut 4 bases from V and 2 bases from J; bases unmatched to any gene: 5. CDR3 size: 15 residues. CDR1 and CDR2 (germline): LGHNA, YNFKEQ. Here the CDR3 DNA reads TGTGCCAGCAGCCCTGGGACAGAAGCCTACAATGAGCAGTTCTTC. Encoded protein: CASSPGTEAYNEQFF.

The chain uses TRBV3-1 (or the pseudogene TRBV3-2) and TRBJ1-1; D is uncertain. Per germline, CDR1 LGHDT and CDR2 YNNKEL (reference sequence). The CDR3 runs to 14 residues. V lost 4 bases and J lost 3, with 12 bases in between. In DNA, the CDR3 is TGTGCCAGCAGCCCTCCGGGTACCTACACTGAAGCTTTCTTT. As protein: CASSPPGTYTEAFF.

The chain has TRBV5-4 and TRBJ2-2; 8 bases agree with TRBD1. V shed 4 bases, J shed 4 bases, and the junction held 6 bases outside the gene matches. The CDR3 length is 15 residues. CDR1 is SGHNT, CDR2 YYREEE, per germline (reference sequence). CDR3 bases: TGTGCCAGCAGCCAAGACAGGGGATCCACCGGGGAGCTGTTTTTT. It codes for CASSQDRGSTGELFF.

The chain carries TRBV6-4 and TRBJ2-1; 8 bases agree with TRBD1. The V and J ends lost 0 bases and 10 bases, in that order; junction bases with no gene match: 5. The CDR3 runs 14 residues. CDR1 is MRHNA, CDR2 SNTAGT, per germline. CDR3 DNA: TGTGCCAGCAGTGACTCGACAGGGGTAGGGGAGCAGTTCTTC. Translated: CASSDSTGVGEQFF.

The gene calls are TRBV20-1 and TRBJ2-5; the D gene is possibly TRBD2 (5 bases). Trimming cost V 3 bases and J 0 bases, with 8 bases left between them. From germline, CDR1 is DFQATT and CDR2 SNEGSKA (reference sequence). The CDR3 totals 13 residues. The chain's CDR3 is CSASREHQETQYF. The CDR3 DNA is TGCAGTGCTAGTAGGGAGCACCAAGAGACCCAGTACTTC.

A single count supports this clone. The V and J genes are TRBV4-1 and TRBJ2-7; 7 nucleotides line up with TRBD2. CDR3 length: 15 amino acids. The V segment lost 3 bases and the J segment 1 base; nucleotides outside the gene matches: 6. The V gene's germline CDR1 is MGHRA and CDR2 YSYEKL. This chain's CDR3 is CASSQGGTTSYEQYF. DNA of the CDR3: TGCGCCAGCAGCCAGGGGGGGACGACTTCCTACGAGCAGTACTTC.

The chain joins TRBV7-9 to TRBJ2-5; no reliable D call. CDR1 and CDR2 from the germline V gene are SEHNR and FQNEAQ (reference sequence). The V gene lost 0 bases and the J gene lost 2 bases, with 7 bases spanning the gap. CDR3 size: 14 residues. The CDR3 protein is CASSLAGVQETQYF. For the CDR3, the DNA is TGTGCCAGCAGCTTAGCGGGCGTTCAAGAGACCCAGTACTTC. The whole variable domain, remainder taken from reference TRBV7-9 and TRBJ2-5, is DTGVSQNPRHKITKRGQNVTFRCDPISEHNRLYWYRQTLGQGPEFLTYFQNEAQLEKSRLLSDRFSAERPKGSFSTLEIQRTEQGDSAMYLCASSLAGVQETQYFGPGTRLLVL.

The V call is TRBV27, the J call TRBJ2-7, with 9 bases lining up with TRBD1. Trimming took 5 bases from V and 2 from J; bases not matched to a gene: 1. CDR1 and CDR2 from the germline V gene are MNHEY and SMNVEV (reference sequence). This CDR3 region has 13 residues. CDR3: CASSGQGPYEQYF. DNA for the CDR3: TGTGCCAGCAGTGGACAGGGGCCCTACGAGCAGTACTTC.